What follows are 28 T cell receptor beta chains derived from one specimen sequenced in a study of T cell responses to AZD1222 COVID-19 vaccine. Assay used: immunoSEQ multiplex PCR; TCRdb lists only in-frame clones, some missing. The data contain under 200,000 clones, roughly nine tenths of them seen just once; the ten biggest clones take up 3.6%. The starting material was peripheral blood, obtained 28 days after the second dose of the MenACWY control vaccine. The receptor source for this set is an adult who received the MenACWY meningococcal vaccine as a control.

The chain links TRBV6-4 to TRBJ2-1, with D tentatively TRBD2 (6 bases). V gave up 5 bases and J gave up 3 bases, with 17 bases separating them. The germline V gene encodes CDR1 MRHNA and CDR2 SNTAGT. The CDR3 has 16 amino acids. The CDR3 region is CASSLEGILNYNEQFF. In nucleotides, the CDR3 is TGTGCCAGCAGTCTGGAGGGGATACTCAACTACAATGAGCAGTTCTTC.

The chain uses TRBV6-5 and TRBJ2-7; D gene unclear. Trimming left V 6 bases short and J 6 bases short, with 18 bases between. CDR3 size: 14 residues. The germline CDR1 and CDR2 sequences are MNHEY and SVGAGI. CDR3 loop: CASRAGPPSPEQYF. CDR3 nucleotides: TGTGCCAGCAGGGCCGGGCCCCCGTCCCCCGAGCAGTACTTC.

The chain has TRBV3-1 (or the pseudogene TRBV3-2) and TRBJ2-3; D not resolved. Germline V lookup: CDR1 LGHDT, CDR2 YNNKEL (reference sequence). V was clipped by 2 bases and J by 6 bases, with 9 bases between them. The CDR3 consists of 13 residues. The CDR3 here is CASSQPALDTQYF. The CDR3 DNA is TGTGCCAGCAGCCAACCCGCTCTGGATACGCAGTATTTT.

This clone appeared once. V gene TRBV12-3 or TRBV12-4 combines with J gene TRBJ1-1; the match to TRBD1 covers 7 bases. J gave up 9 bases and V 5 bases, and 6 bases lay outside the gene matches. The CDR3 is 12 residues long. The CDR3 here is CASSPGGGKAFF. The CDR3 nucleotides are TGTGCCAGCAGTCCAGGGGGGGGGAAAGCTTTCTTT.

This chain joins TRBV5-1 and TRBJ2-7; perhaps D is TRBD1 or TRBD2 (5 bases each). The germline V gene encodes CDR1 SGHRS and CDR2 YFSETQ. V was shortened by 0 bases and J by 3 bases, with 7 bases between the two germline ends. The CDR3 covers 13 residues. CDR3 sequence reads: CASSLGGVYEQYF. The DNA of the CDR3 is TGCGCCAGCAGCTTGGGAGGGGTCTACGAGCAGTACTTC. The full variable domain, completed using reference TRBV5-1 and TRBJ2-7, is KAGVTQTPRYLIKTRGQQVTLSCSPISGHRSVSWYQQTPGQGLQFLFEYFSETQRNKGNFPGRFSGRQFSNSRSEMNVSTLELGDSALYLCASSLGGVYEQYFGPGTRLTVT.

The rearrangement links TRBV29-1 to TRBJ1-1; no definite D call. Trimming cost V 7 bases and J 2 bases, with 5 bases left between them. Germline V lookup: CDR1 SQVTM, CDR2 ANQGSEA. The CDR3 totals 10 residues. The CDR3 protein is CSASNTEAFF. The CDR3 DNA sequence: TGCAGCGCGAGCAACACTGAAGCTTTCTTT.

The V call is TRBV2, the J call TRBJ2-7; D call uncertain. The V end lost 5 bases, the J end lost 7 bases, and 9 bases lay between the germline ends. The CDR3 is made up of 11 amino acids. Looked up from germline, CDR1 is SNHLY and CDR2 is FYNNEI. The CDR3 loop reads CASSPFREQYF. In DNA form, the CDR3 reads TGTGCCAGCAGTCCCTTCAGGGAGCAGTACTTC.

The rearrangement joins TRBV7-9 to TRBJ2-3; no clear D gene. Germline CDR1 and CDR2: SEHNR and FQNEAQ (reference sequence). Between the trimmed V and J ends, which lost 3 bases and 0 bases, there was a span of 10 bases. CDR3 length: 15 amino acids. The CDR3 reads CASSFSARSTDTQYF. The CDR3 DNA reads TGTGCCAGCAGCTTCTCGGCAAGGAGCACAGATACGCAGTATTTT.

Details on this clone: This sample also contains other DNA sequences that code for the same CDR3. The chain links TRBV5-1 to TRBJ1-5; D gene uncertain. The CDR3 is 12 amino acids. The germline V and J ends were trimmed by 0 bases and 6 bases, with 4 bases remaining between them. Germline assignment: CDR1 SGHRS and CDR2 YFSETQ. The CDR3 DNA is TGCGCCAGCAGCTTGGACGGTCAGCCCCAGCATTTT. Its protein is CASSLDGQPQHF.

The genes are TRBV9 and TRBJ1-4; possibly TRBD1 for D (5 bases). V shed 1 base and J shed 3 bases, with 10 bases lying between them. The CDR3 covers 15 residues. Germline values: CDR1 SGDLS, CDR2 YYNGEE. This CDR3 is CASSVNGAANEKLFF. DNA of the CDR3: TGTGCCAGCAGCGTAAATGGGGCTGCTAATGAAAAACTGTTTTTT.

This rearrangement joins TRBV29-1 to TRBJ2-2; 8 bases are shared with TRBD2. The CDR3 totals 15 residues. Germline trimming cut 6 bases from V and 1 base from J; bases unmatched to any gene: 7. Germline values: CDR1 SQVTM, CDR2 ANQGSEA. CDR3: CSVREAGGNTGELFF. The DNA of the CDR3 is TGCAGCGTCAGAGAGGCGGGAGGGAACACCGGGGAGCTGTTTTTT.

V is TRBV6-5 and J is TRBJ1-4, with a possible D match to TRBD1 (5 bases). Germline loops: CDR1 MNHEY, CDR2 SVGAGI. There are 15 residues in the CDR3. V was trimmed by 2 bases and J by 7 bases, leaving 14 bases between them. In nucleotides, the CDR3 is TGTGCCAGCAGTTACGACGGGGGTTTGGGTGAAAAACTGTTTTTT. This gives the protein CASSYDGGLGEKLFF.

The V gene is TRBV6-5, the J gene TRBJ1-6; tentatively, D is TRBD1 (6 bases). The ends were cut back, 2 bases at V and 7 bases at J, with 12 bases in the middle. CDR1 and CDR2 from the germline V gene are MNHEY and SVGAGI. This CDR3 spans 15 amino acids. The CDR3 loop reads CASSYGRDTNSPLHF. As DNA, the CDR3 is TGTGCCAGCAGTTACGGCCGGGACACCAATTCACCCCTCCACTTT.

In this sample, this clone turned up a few times. This sequence joins TRBV7-9 and TRBJ2-5; 7 positions agree with TRBD1. V shed 4 bases, J shed 5 bases, and the junction held 16 bases outside the gene matches. This CDR3 has 17 residues. The germline gives CDR1 SEHNR, CDR2 FQNEAQ (reference sequence). The CDR3 DNA reads as TGTGCCAGCAGCTACCCCCCCGGAGACAGGGAGCGGGAGACCCAGTACTTC. Encoded protein: CASSYPPGDRERETQYF.

The genes are TRBV6-1 and TRBJ2-7, with TRBD2 matching over 16 bases. This CDR3 is built from 19 residues. V lost 0 bases, J lost 2 bases, and 7 bases stayed unmatched. Looked up from germline, CDR1 is MNHNS and CDR2 is SASEGT. In DNA, the CDR3 is TGTGCCAGCAGTGAAGCGAGGGTGGGGACTAGCGGGAGGGCCTACGAGCAGTACTTC. Protein product: CASSEARVGTSGRAYEQYF.

V and J are TRBV19 and TRBJ2-2; TRBD2 matches at 10 bases. This CDR3 spans 16 amino acids. V was clipped by 6 bases and J by 5 bases; unmatched bases: 9. Germline V lookup: CDR1 LNHDA, CDR2 SQIVND (reference sequence). CDR3 amino acids: CASSHRGAGGTGELFF. CDR3 bases: TGTGCCAGTAGCCACCGGGGAGCGGGAGGGACCGGGGAGCTGTTTTTT.

The DNA of the CDR3 is TGTGCCAGCAGTCCAGGAGGGAATCAGCCCCAGCATTTT. The encoded protein is CASSPGGNQPQHF. V is TRBV12-3 or TRBV12-4 and J is TRBJ1-5; D gene unclear. V was shortened by 5 bases and J by 4 bases, with 9 bases between the two germline ends. The CDR3 is made up of 13 amino acids.

This rearrangement joins TRBV24-1 to TRBJ2-2, with 10 bases matching TRBD1. CDR3 size: 16 residues. The germline V gene encodes CDR1 KGHDR and CDR2 SFDVKD. The junction had 7 bases not matched to a gene; V was cut back by 5 bases and J by 5 bases. The CDR3 reads CATSGTGGVRTGELFF. The CDR3 region has the DNA TGTGCCACCAGTGGGACAGGGGGAGTTCGTACCGGGGAGCTGTTTTTT.

The chain recombines TRBV4-3 with TRBJ2-1, with D possibly TRBD2 on 6 matching bases. The CDR3 sequence is 14 residues long. Looked up from germline, CDR1 is LGHNA and CDR2 is YSLEER. V was trimmed by 2 bases and J by 10 bases, leaving 15 bases between them. CDR3 protein: CASSQSTPGGEQFF. In DNA form, the CDR3 reads TGCGCCAGCAGCCAATCCACCCCTGGGGGGGAGCAGTTCTTC.

The rearrangement links TRBV29-1 to TRBJ2-2; D tentatively fits TRBD1 or TRBD2 (5 bases each). CDR1 and CDR2 (germline): SQVTM, ANQGSEA. Trimming shortened V by 6 bases and J by 2 bases, and 16 bases separated the two germline ends. The CDR3 sequence is 15 residues long. The CDR3 protein is CSVVGKGTNTGELFF. The CDR3, as DNA: TGCAGCGTAGTAGGGAAGGGGACCAACACCGGGGAGCTGTTTTTT.

The chain recombines TRBV5-7 with TRBJ2-2; the D gene is possibly TRBD2 (7 bases). TRBV5-7 is placed among ORFs of uncertain function. This CDR3 is 14 amino acids long. Trimming pared 4 bases from V and 7 bases from J, leaving 14 bases between. CDR3 sequence (DNA): TGTGCCAGCAGCGGGGGGGCTACCTACGGGGAGCTGTTTTTT. Translated: CASSGGATYGELFF.

This clone was recorded once. The chain uses TRBV27 and TRBJ2-6; 9 bases align to TRBD1. The germline CDR1 and CDR2 sequences are MNHEY and SMNVEV (reference sequence). V shed 6 bases, J shed 3 bases, and the junction held 12 bases outside the gene matches. The CDR3 length is 18 residues. The chain's CDR3 is CASRGLGQGILGANVLTF. CDR3 DNA: TGTGCCAGCAGGGGATTGGGACAGGGCATCCTTGGGGCCAACGTCCTGACTTTC.

V gene TRBV4-1 combines with J gene TRBJ2-2, with 7 bases aligning to TRBD1. V lost 4 bases and J lost 5; bases outside the gene matches: 4. Germline V gene lookup returns CDR1 MGHRA and CDR2 YSYEKL. The CDR3 spans 14 residues. CDR3 in DNA: TGCGCCAGCAGCCTCTTACAGGGGACCGGGGAGCTGTTTTTT. Encoded protein: CASSLLQGTGELFF.

This clone has just one count. V gene TRBV27 combines with J gene TRBJ2-7, with 9 bases fitting TRBD2. V lost 0 bases and J lost 6; bases outside the gene matches: 6. The CDR3 has 15 residues. Germline lookup yields CDR1 MNHEY and CDR2 SMNVEV (reference sequence). CDR3 sequence reads: CASSLSSGLATEQYF. The DNA of the CDR3 is TGTGCCAGCAGTTTATCGTCGGGACTAGCAACCGAGCAGTACTTC.

This chain uses TRBV18 with TRBJ2-7, with D perhaps matching TRBD1 or TRBD2 (5 bases each). The germline V gene has CDR1 KGHSH and CDR2 LQKENI. The CDR3 is 13 residues long. Trimming left V 0 bases short and J 5 bases short, with 8 bases between. Written as DNA, the CDR3 is TGTGCCAGCTCACCACCGATGGGGGACGAGCAGTACTTC. Its protein is CASSPPMGDEQYF. Drawing the rest from reference TRBV18 and TRBJ2-7, the complete variable domain is NAGVMQNPRHLVRRRGQEARLRCSPMKGHSHVYWYRQLPEEGLKFMVYLQKENIIDESGMPKERFSAEFPKEGPSILRIQQVVRGDSAAYFCASSPPMGDEQYFGPGTRLTVT.

The chain carries TRBV19 and TRBJ2-7, with 9 bases identical to TRBD2. The CDR3 runs to 16 residues. V lost 2 bases to trimming and J lost 6 bases; unmatched junction nucleotides: 11. In germline, CDR1 is LNHDA, CDR2 SQIVND (reference sequence). CDR3 amino acids: CASSITPGTSPAEQYF. In DNA form, the CDR3 reads TGTGCCAGTAGTATAACTCCCGGGACTAGCCCCGCCGAGCAGTACTTC.

In its sample, this clone was seen a few times. This chain connects TRBV24-1 to TRBJ1-2; 7 bases are shared with TRBD1. Germline V gives CDR1 KGHDR, CDR2 SFDVKD. V trimming: 2 bases; J trimming: 6 bases; junction bases outside the gene matches: 11. The CDR3 totals 16 residues. The CDR3 region has the DNA TGTGCCACCAGTGATTCCGCGGGACAGAGGCCCCATGGCTACACCTTC. Translated: CATSDSAGQRPHGYTF.

The CDR3 bases are TGTGCCAGCAGCCCCCTCGACAGGGACTATGGCTACACCTTC. Residues: CASSPLDRDYGYTF. The chain has TRBV5-6 and TRBJ1-2, with TRBD1 matching 7 bases. This CDR3 has 14 amino acids. From germline, CDR1 is SGHDT and CDR2 YYEEEE. The junction had 6 bases not matched to a gene; V was cut back by 4 bases and J by 3 bases.